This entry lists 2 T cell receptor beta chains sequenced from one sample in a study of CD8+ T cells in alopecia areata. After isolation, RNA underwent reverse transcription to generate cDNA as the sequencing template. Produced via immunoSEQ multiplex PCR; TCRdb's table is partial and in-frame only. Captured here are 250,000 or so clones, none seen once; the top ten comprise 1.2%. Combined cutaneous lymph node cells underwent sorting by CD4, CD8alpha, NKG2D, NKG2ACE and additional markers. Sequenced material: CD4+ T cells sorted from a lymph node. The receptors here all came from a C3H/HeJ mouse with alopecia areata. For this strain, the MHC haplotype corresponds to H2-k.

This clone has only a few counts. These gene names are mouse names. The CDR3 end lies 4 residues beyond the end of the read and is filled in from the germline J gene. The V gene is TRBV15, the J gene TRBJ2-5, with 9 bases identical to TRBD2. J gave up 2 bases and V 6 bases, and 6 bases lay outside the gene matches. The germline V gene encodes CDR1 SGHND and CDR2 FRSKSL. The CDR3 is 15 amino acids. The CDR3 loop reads CASRLGGAVQDTQYF. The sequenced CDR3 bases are TGTGCCAGCAGACTGGGGGGCGCCGTCCAAGAC.

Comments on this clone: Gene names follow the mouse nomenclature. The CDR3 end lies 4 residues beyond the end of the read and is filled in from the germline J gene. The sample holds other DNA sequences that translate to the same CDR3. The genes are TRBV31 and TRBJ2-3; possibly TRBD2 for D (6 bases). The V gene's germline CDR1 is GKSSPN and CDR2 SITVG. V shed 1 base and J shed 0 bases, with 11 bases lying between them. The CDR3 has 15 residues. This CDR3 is CAWSPRTASAETLYF. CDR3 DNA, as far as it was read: TGTGCCTGGAGTCCCCGGACTGCTAGTGCAGAA.